This T cell receptor beta chain stems from a study of neoadjuvant nivolumab and ipilimumab in lung cancer. Points from the study as a whole: From pretherapy to surgery, tumor richness and clonality rose with dual therapy. Only a single major-pathologic-response sample was available for clonality analysis. TCR richness and clonality were higher in tumors than adjacent uninvolved lung. Higher pretherapy blood TCR richness went with higher resected-tumor richness.

Germline lookup yields CDR1 MNHEY and CDR2 SVGAGI. Unmatched junction bases numbered 3, after V lost 2 bases and J lost 2 bases. This CDR3 comprises 15 residues. Clones were sequenced by immunoSEQ multiplex PCR, and TCRdb holds only the in-frame ones, with some missing. Of roughly 4,700 clones in the sample, 60% to 85% were seen once. In regard to this clone: No antigen is known for it.

The receptor comes from an adult with non-small cell lung cancer. Some clones in this sample may be carry-over from other donors' samples. This material consisted of normal lung tissue adjacent to the tumor, taken after neoadjuvant nivolumab, alone or with ipilimumab, at or shortly before surgery. The rearrangement uses TRBV6-5 and TRBJ2-7; TRBD2 aligns across 10 bases. CDR3 protein: CASSYGSGRAYEQYF. The CDR3 DNA follows: TGTGCCAGCAGTTACGGCAGCGGGAGGGCCTACGAGCAGTACTTC.